This passage covers 22 T cell receptor beta chains from one sample sequenced in a study of OX40 agonist ivuxolimab in advanced cancers. Measured with immunoSEQ multiplex PCR; TCRdb has only the in-frame clones, and not every one. This sample has about 150,000 clones, with 94% found just once. Specimen: CD4+ or CD8+ T cells sorted from blood, collected in a trial of the OX40 agonist ivuxolimab. The receptors come from an adult with an advanced solid tumor such as melanoma, head and neck, liver or kidney cancer.

This rearrangement joins TRBV5-1 to TRBJ2-1; 7 nucleotides match TRBD1. CDR1 is SGHRS and CDR2 is YFSETQ in the germline V gene. J gave up 2 bases and V 8 bases, and 7 bases lay outside the gene matches. The CDR3 is 14 amino acids. The CDR3, as DNA: TGCGCCAGTACTCGACAGGGCCCCTACAATGAGCAGTTCTTC. Residues: CASTRQGPYNEQFF.

This chain joins TRBV2 and TRBJ2-5; no reliable D call. Trimming pared 3 bases from V and 1 base from J, leaving 9 bases between. The length of the CDR3 is 14 residues. The germline V gene has CDR1 SNHLY and CDR2 FYNNEI. CDR3 region: CASSEVVSQETQYF. The DNA of the CDR3 is TGTGCCAGCAGTGAGGTGGTTAGCCAAGAGACCCAGTACTTC.

CDR3 coding DNA: TGTGCCAGCAGCGCGACAGGACCCTATACACCCCTCCACTTT. This encodes CASSATGPYTPLHF. This chain uses TRBV9 with TRBJ1-6; weak D call: TRBD1 (6 bases). This CDR3 region has 14 residues. Germline V gives CDR1 SGDLS, CDR2 YYNGEE. The V end was cut by 3 bases, the J end by 11 bases, with 15 bases between. Using reference TRBV9 and TRBJ1-6 for the parts outside the CDR3, the full variable domain is DSGVTQTPKHLITATGQRVTLRCSPRSGDLSVYWYQQSLDQGLQFLIQYYNGEERAKGNILERFSAQQFPDLHSELNLSSLELGDSALYFCASSATGPYTPLHFGNGTRLTVT.

CDR3 protein: CASSDGHSVNTEAFF. CDR3 DNA sequence: TGTGCCAGCAGCGACGGACACAGCGTGAACACTGAAGCTTTCTTT. The chain links TRBV9 to TRBJ1-1; maybe TRBD1 (5 bases). The V end lost 3 bases, the J end lost 0 bases, and 12 bases lay between the germline ends. Germline V gene sequence: CDR1 SGDLS, CDR2 YYNGEE. The CDR3 covers 15 residues.

DNA for the CDR3: TGTGCCAGCAGTTTTTTCCGACAGGGACCGAGCGGGGAGCTGTTTTTT. Protein product: CASSFFRQGPSGELFF. V is TRBV28 and J is TRBJ2-2, with 7 bases that match TRBD1. In germline, CDR1 is MDHEN, CDR2 SYDVKM. V gave up 3 bases and J gave up 7 bases; unmatched junction bases: 11. CDR3 length: 16 residues.

This clone showed up just once. The V call is TRBV27, the J call TRBJ2-1; TRBD2 aligns across 9 bases. The CDR3 runs to 17 residues. Trimming at V came to 5 bases and at J to 4 bases, leaving 12 bases not matched to a gene. Looked up from germline, CDR1 is MNHEY and CDR2 is SMNVEV (reference sequence). CDR3 sequence reads: CASSPPPSAGGYNEQFF. CDR3 nucleotide sequence: TGTGCCAGCAGTCCACCCCCCTCAGCGGGGGGTTACAATGAGCAGTTCTTC.

The genes are TRBV5-4 and TRBJ1-1; TRBD1 agrees at 9 bases. The germline V gene encodes CDR1 SGHNT and CDR2 YYREEE (reference sequence). Trimming took 2 bases from V and 0 from J; bases not matched to a gene: 5. CDR3 length equals 16 residues. CDR3 protein: CASSFGTGNMNTEAFF. The CDR3 DNA reads as TGTGCCAGCAGCTTTGGGACAGGGAACATGAACACTGAAGCTTTCTTT.

This clone was counted between two and nine times. V gene TRBV5-6 combines with J gene TRBJ1-2, with TRBD1 identical over 7 bases. Germline V CDR1 and CDR2: SGHDT, YYEEEE. V dropped 6 bases and J dropped 2; count of bases not matched to a gene: 7. This CDR3 is built from 14 residues. The CDR3 nucleotides read TGTGCCAGCACCAAGGGACAGTACAACTATGGCTACACCTTC. Translated, it gives CASTKGQYNYGYTF.

Turning to this clone: An end of the junction differs from the germline gene, which may be a read error. J is TRBJ2-2 and V is TRBV7-7; TRBD2 aligns across 10 bases. Germline V gives CDR1 SSHAT, CDR2 FNYEAQ (reference sequence). This CDR3 spans 16 amino acids. CDR3 residues: CASSPLAGASTGELFF. The CDR3 coding sequence is TGTGCTAGCAGCCCGCTAGCGGGAGCGAGCACCGGGGAGCTGTTTTTT.

The chain uses TRBV6-1 and TRBJ1-5, with 8 bases matching TRBD1. V shed 8 bases, J shed 4 bases, and the junction held 10 bases outside the gene matches. This CDR3 is built from 15 residues. The germline V gene has CDR1 MNHNS and CDR2 SASEGT. CDR3 bases: TGTGCCAGCCTTATTCGACAGGGGTATAATCAGCCCCAGCATTTT. Translated: CASLIRQGYNQPQHF.

This chain uses TRBV9 with TRBJ2-5; D is perhaps TRBD2 (6 bases). This CDR3 has 18 amino acids. Germline V gene data show CDR1 as SGDLS and CDR2 as YYNGEE. Trimming removed 0 bases at V and 1 base at J, with 19 bases between. The CDR3 spells CASSVESRGWDRQETQYF. The CDR3 bases are TGTGCCAGCAGCGTAGAGTCCCGGGGGTGGGATCGCCAAGAGACCCAGTACTTC.

The genes are TRBV5-1 and TRBJ2-7; D remains ambiguous. The CDR3 runs to 12 residues. Germline V CDR1 and CDR2: SGHRS, YFSETQ. Trimming took off 4 bases at V and 1 base at J, with 6 bases between the two ends. The CDR3 region has the DNA TGCGCCAGCAGCCGAGATTCCTACGAGCAGTACTTC. Translated: CASSRDSYEQYF.

The CDR3 coding sequence is TGTGCCAGCACAAGCGACAGGACCTACGAGCAGTACTTC. This codes for CASTSDRTYEQYF. The chain uses TRBV6-5 and TRBJ2-7, with D tentatively TRBD1 (6 bases). The V gene's germline CDR1 is MNHEY and CDR2 SVGAGI. The CDR3 sequence is 13 residues long. Trimming took off 7 bases at V and 2 bases at J, with 12 bases between the two ends.

The chain combines TRBV21-1 with TRBJ2-1; TRBD1 is the table's D call and was not checked against the DNA. TRBV21-1 is marked as a pseudogene. The CDR3 has 17 residues. DNA of the CDR3: TGTGCCAGCAGCAAAGCGGAGGACAGTCCCCCTTACAATGAGCAGTTCTTC. Translation gives CASSKAEDSPPYNEQFF.

This clone was picked up a small number of times. The chain uses TRBV6-1 and TRBJ1-2; TRBD1 might be the D (6 bases). Trimming removed 4 bases at V and 6 bases at J, with 15 bases between. CDR3 size: 14 residues. Germline lookup yields CDR1 MNHNS and CDR2 SASEGT. The CDR3 protein is CASSGILQGHGYTF. The CDR3 DNA sequence: TGTGCCAGCAGTGGGATCTTACAGGGTCATGGCTACACCTTC.

The chain links TRBV28 to TRBJ2-5; D remains ambiguous. Germline V CDR1 and CDR2: MDHEN, SYDVKM. The ends were cut back, 4 bases at V and 4 bases at J, with 10 bases in the middle. The length of the CDR3 is 13 residues. The DNA of the CDR3 is TGTGCCAGCAGTTGGGGAACCCCAGAGACCCAGTACTTC. Protein: CASSWGTPETQYF. Full variable domain (rest looked up from reference TRBV28 and TRBJ2-5): DVKVTQSSRYLVKRTGEKVFLECVQDMDHENMFWYRQDPGLGLRLIYFSYDVKMKEKGDIPEGYSVSREKKERFSLILESASTNQTSMYLCASSWGTPETQYFGPGTRLLVL.

Written as DNA, the CDR3 is TGTGCCAGCAGCTTTTCGGGCCGCCTCTACGAGCAGTACTTC. Encoded protein: CASSFSGRLYEQYF. The gene calls are TRBV7-2 and TRBJ2-7; D unresolved. Germline V lookup: CDR1 SGHTA, CDR2 FQGNSA. The length of the CDR3 is 14 residues. Deletions cut 3 bases from V and 3 bases from J, with 12 bases between.

This clone appeared once. The CDR3 reads CASSPGPPLEQFF. The CDR3 nucleotides read TGTGCCAGCTCACCGGGACCACCGCTGGAGCAGTTCTTC. The V call is TRBV18, the J call TRBJ2-1; D may correspond to TRBD1 or TRBD2 (5 bases each). Germline V gives CDR1 KGHSH, CDR2 LQKENI. Trimming took off 3 bases at V and 10 bases at J, with 13 bases between the two ends. The CDR3 runs 13 residues. Full variable domain (remainder filled in from reference TRBV18 and TRBJ2-1): NAGVMQNPRHLVRRRGQEARLRCSPMKGHSHVYWYRQLPEEGLKFMVYLQKENIIDESGMPKERFSAEFPKEGPSILRIQQVVRGDSAAYFCASSPGPPLEQFFGPGTRLTVL.

The chain carries TRBV4-3 and TRBJ2-1, with 7 bases lining up with TRBD2. The CDR3 loop spans 13 amino acids. Germline assignment: CDR1 LGHNA and CDR2 YSLEER. The ends lost 2 bases at V and 11 bases at J; junction bases unmatched: 6. CDR3 nucleotide sequence: TGCGCCAGCAGCCAATCTGGCGGGGGAAAGCAGTTCTTC. This codes for CASSQSGGGKQFF.

The genes are TRBV7-2 and TRBJ1-5; 10 bases line up with TRBD1. Germline CDR1 SGHTA, CDR2 FQGNSA. This CDR3 has 16 amino acids. Germline trimming cut 3 bases from V and 6 bases from J; bases unmatched to any gene: 8. CDR3 amino acids: CASSFGDRGFGQPQHF. For the CDR3, the DNA is TGTGCCAGCAGCTTTGGGGACAGGGGCTTTGGTCAGCCCCAGCATTTT.

V is TRBV18 and J is TRBJ1-5; TRBD1 matches at 7 bases. Germline CDR1 is KGHSH and CDR2 is LQKENI. V was clipped by 1 base and J by 2 bases; unmatched bases: 8. The CDR3 is 17 residues long. The DNA of the CDR3 is TGTGCCAGCTCACCACGGCAGGGGGACCGAGGCAATCAGCCCCAGCATTTT. This sequence encodes CASSPRQGDRGNQPQHF.

The CDR3 sequence is CASSLAGALGTEAFF. The CDR3 bases are TGTGCCAGCAGCTTAGCGGGGGCGCTTGGAACTGAAGCTTTCTTT. The genes are TRBV11-2 and TRBJ1-1; D is possibly TRBD1 (6 bases). The CDR3 is 15 residues long. Germline V gene data show CDR1 as SGHAT and CDR2 as FQNNGV. Trimming shortened V by 1 base and J by 5 bases, and 14 bases separated the two germline ends.